The sequence of this T cell receptor (beta chain) was determined in a study of T cells of healthy individuals. TCRdb ran MiXCR on the 5' RACE reads and lists one entry per CDR3 protein. The repertoire includes about 96,000 distinct CDR3 sequences, 15% to 20% of them detected once, and 6.2% sits in the top ten. This CDR3 is 11 amino acids long. The V end was cut by 5 bases, the J end by 5 bases, with 4 bases between. The germline V gene encodes CDR1 SGHTA and CDR2 FQGNSA. The chain is built from TRBV7-2 and TRBJ2-4; D is unresolved. The TCR originated in a human donor in good health. The CDR3 DNA follows: TGTGCCAGCAGCCTGCAAAACATTCAGTACTTC. Translation gives CASSLQNIQYF.